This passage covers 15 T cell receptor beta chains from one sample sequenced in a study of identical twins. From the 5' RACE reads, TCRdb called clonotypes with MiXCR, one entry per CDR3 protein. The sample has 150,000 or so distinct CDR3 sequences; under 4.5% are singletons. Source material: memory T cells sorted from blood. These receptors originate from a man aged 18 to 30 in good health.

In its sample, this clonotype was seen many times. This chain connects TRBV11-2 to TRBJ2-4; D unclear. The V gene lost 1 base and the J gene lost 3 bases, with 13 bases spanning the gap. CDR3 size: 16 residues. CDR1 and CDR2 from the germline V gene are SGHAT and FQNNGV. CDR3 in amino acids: CASSLGIPSVKNIQYF. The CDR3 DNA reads TGTGCCAGCAGCTTAGGAATTCCGAGTGTCAAAAACATTCAGTACTTC.

CDR3 in amino acids: CASSLAGVRNEQFF. The CDR3 region has the DNA TGTGCCAGCAGCTTGGCAGGGGTGAGAAATGAGCAGTTCTTC. V and J are TRBV7-9 and TRBJ2-1, with TRBD1 as a possible D gene (6 bases). The CDR3 runs 14 residues. Looked up from germline, CDR1 is SEHNR and CDR2 is FQNEAQ (reference sequence). V dropped 3 bases and J dropped 7 bases, with 13 bases sitting between them.

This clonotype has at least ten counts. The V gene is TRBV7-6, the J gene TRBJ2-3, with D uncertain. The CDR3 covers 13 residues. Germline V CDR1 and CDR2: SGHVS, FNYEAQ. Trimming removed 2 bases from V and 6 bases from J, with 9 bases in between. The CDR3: CASSLSSRDTQYF. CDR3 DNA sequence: TGTGCCAGCAGCTTATCCTCCCGGGATACGCAGTATTTT.

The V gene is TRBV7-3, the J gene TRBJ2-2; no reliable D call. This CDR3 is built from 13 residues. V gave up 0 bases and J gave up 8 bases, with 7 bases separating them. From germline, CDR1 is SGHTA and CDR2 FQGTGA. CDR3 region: CASSLTNEGELFF. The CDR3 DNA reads TGTGCCAGCAGCTTAACGAACGAAGGGGAGCTGTTTTTT.

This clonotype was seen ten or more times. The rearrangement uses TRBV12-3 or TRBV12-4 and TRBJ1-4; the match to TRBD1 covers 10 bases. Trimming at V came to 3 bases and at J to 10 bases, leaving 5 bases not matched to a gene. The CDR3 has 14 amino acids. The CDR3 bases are TGTGCCAGCAGTTTGGACAGGGGGATAGGAAAACTGTTTTTT. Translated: CASSLDRGIGKLFF.

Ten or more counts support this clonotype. This CDR3 is CASSRTGGSYGYTF. In DNA form, the CDR3 reads TGTGCCAGCAGCCGGACAGGGGGCAGCTATGGCTACACCTTC. The chain is built from TRBV7-9 and TRBJ1-2; 11 bases fit TRBD1. CDR1 is SEHNR and CDR2 is FQNEAQ in the germline V gene (reference sequence). The CDR3 consists of 14 residues. The junction had 3 bases not matched to a gene; V was cut back by 5 bases and J by 4 bases. Full variable domain (missing parts from reference TRBV7-9 and TRBJ1-2): DTGVSQNPRHKITKRGQNVTFRCDPISEHNRLYWYRQTLGQGPEFLTYFQNEAQLEKSRLLSDRFSAERPKGSFSTLEIQRTEQGDSAMYLCASSRTGGSYGYTFGSGTRLTVV.

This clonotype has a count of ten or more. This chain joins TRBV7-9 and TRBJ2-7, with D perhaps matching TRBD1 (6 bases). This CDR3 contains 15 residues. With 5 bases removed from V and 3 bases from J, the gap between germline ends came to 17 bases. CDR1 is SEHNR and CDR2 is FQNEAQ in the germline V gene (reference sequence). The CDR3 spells CASSPQTWTVYEQYF. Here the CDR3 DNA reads TGTGCCAGCAGCCCCCAGACCTGGACAGTCTACGAGCAGTACTTC.

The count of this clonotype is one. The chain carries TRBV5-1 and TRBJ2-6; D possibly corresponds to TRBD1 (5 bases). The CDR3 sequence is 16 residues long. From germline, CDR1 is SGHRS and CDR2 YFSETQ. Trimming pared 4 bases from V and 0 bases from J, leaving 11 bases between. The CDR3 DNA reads TGCGCCAGCAGCGCCTTAGGGGACTCTGGGGCCAACGTCCTGACTTTC. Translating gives CASSALGDSGANVLTF. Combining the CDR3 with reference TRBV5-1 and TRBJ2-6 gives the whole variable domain KAGVTQTPRYLIKTRGQQVTLSCSPISGHRSVSWYQQTPGQGLQFLFEYFSETQRNKGNFPGRFSGRQFSNSRSEMNVSTLELGDSALYLCASSALGDSGANVLTFGAGSRLTVL.

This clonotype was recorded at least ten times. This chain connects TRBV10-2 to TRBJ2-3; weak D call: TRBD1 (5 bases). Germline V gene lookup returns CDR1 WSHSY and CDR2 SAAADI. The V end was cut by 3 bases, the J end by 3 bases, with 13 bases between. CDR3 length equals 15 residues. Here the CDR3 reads CASSDIGVLTDTQYF. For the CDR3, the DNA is TGCGCCAGCAGTGACATAGGGGTCTTGACAGATACGCAGTATTTT.

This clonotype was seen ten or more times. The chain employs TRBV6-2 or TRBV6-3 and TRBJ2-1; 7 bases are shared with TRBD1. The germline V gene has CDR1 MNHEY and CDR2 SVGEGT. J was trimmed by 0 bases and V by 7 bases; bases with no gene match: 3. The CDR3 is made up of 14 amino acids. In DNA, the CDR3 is TGTGCCAGCATTAGGGACAGCTCCTACAATGAGCAGTTCTTC. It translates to CASIRDSSYNEQFF.

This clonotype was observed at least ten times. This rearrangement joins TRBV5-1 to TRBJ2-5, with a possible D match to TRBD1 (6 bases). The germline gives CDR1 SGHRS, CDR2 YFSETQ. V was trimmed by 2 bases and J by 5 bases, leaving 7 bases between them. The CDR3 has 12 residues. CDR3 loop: CASSFGGETQYF. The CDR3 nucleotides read TGCGCCAGCAGCTTTGGGGGCGAGACCCAGTACTTC.

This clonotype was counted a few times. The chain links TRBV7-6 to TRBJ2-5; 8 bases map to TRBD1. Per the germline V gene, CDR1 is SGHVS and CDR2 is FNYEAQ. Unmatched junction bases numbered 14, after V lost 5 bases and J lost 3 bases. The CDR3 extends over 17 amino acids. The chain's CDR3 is CASSLASDRAGKETQYF. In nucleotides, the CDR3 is TGTGCCAGCAGCCTTGCTTCGGACAGGGCAGGGAAAGAGACCCAGTACTTC.

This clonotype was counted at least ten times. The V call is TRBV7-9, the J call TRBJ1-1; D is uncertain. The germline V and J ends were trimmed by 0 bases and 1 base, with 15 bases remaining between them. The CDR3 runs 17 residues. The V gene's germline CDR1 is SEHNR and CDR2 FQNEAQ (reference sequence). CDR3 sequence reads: CASSLAIFSGRNTEAFF. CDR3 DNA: TGTGCCAGCAGCTTAGCGATCTTTTCGGGCAGGAACACTGAAGCTTTCTTT.

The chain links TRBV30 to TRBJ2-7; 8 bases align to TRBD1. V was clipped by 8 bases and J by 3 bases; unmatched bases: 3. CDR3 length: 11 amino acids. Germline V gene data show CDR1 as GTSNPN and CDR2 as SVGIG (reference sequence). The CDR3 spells CAHRGSYEQYF. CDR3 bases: TGTGCCCACAGGGGGAGCTACGAGCAGTACTTC.

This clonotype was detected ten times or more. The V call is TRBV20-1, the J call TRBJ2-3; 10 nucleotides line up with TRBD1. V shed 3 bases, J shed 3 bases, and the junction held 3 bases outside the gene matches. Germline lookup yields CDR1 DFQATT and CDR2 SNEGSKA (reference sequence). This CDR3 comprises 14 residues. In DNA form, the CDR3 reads TGCAGTGCTAGCCGGGACAGGGGTACAGATACGCAGTATTTT. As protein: CSASRDRGTDTQYF.